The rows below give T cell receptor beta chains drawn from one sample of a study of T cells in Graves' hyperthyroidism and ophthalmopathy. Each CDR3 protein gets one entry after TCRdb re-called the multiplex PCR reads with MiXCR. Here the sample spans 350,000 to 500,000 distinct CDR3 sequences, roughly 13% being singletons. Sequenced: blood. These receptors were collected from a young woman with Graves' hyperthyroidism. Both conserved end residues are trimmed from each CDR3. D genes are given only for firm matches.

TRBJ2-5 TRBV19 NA ASSIEWTTMETQY
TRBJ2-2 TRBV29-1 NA SVGGTGELF
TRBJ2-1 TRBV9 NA ASSGRVAEDYNEQF
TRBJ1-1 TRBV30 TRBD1 AWSRQGSEAF
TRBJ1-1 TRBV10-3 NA AISAQGGNTEAF
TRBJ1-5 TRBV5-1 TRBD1 ASSTDRDQPQH
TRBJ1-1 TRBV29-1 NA SVGGVMNTEAF
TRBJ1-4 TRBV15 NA ATGSRTENEKLF
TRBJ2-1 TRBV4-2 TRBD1 ASSQPGQGAGEQF
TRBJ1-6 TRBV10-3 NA AISKSGDNSPLH
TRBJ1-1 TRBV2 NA ASRNAEAF
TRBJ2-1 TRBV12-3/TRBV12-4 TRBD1 ASSSPGQGDNEQF
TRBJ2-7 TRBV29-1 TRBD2 SAGTSGRSYEQY
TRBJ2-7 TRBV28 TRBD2 ASSSPTSGERSSQY
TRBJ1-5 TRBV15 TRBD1 ATSRDRNQPQH
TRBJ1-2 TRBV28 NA ASIAGASGYGYT
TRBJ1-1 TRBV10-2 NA ATSIGNTEAF
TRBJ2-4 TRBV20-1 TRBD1 SALQGAKNIQY
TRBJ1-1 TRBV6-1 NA ASSTPNLMNTEAF
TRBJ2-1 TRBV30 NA AWSPDSSLRNEQF
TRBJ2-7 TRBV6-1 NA ASSKRGTLWDEQY
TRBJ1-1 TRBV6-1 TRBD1 ASRGGQLNTEAF
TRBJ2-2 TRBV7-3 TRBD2 ASSFLAGARAGELF
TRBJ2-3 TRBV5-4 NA ASSGGGRAADTQY
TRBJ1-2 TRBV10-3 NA AISEWEGTNGYT
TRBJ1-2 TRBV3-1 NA ASSQDRPRGYT
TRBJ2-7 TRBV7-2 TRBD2 ASSSRLAGGPYEQY
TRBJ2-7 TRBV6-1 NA ASSPTRSSYEQY
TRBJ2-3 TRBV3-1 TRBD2 ASSQAGGFTDTQY
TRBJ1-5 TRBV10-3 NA AISEAGDGNQPQH
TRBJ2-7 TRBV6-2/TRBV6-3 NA ASSWNSYEQY
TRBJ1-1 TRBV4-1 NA ASSPAQDPLHTEAF
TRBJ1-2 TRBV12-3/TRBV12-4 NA ASTHTVDHGYT
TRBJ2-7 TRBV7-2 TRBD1 ASSSTNRGSSYEQY
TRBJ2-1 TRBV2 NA ASSERLGQYNEQF
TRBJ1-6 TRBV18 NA ASSPTASSYNSPLH
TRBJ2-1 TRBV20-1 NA SARGVGRDRSYNEQF
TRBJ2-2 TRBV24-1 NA ATSDFDSGRGRVTGELF
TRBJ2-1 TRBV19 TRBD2 ASSISSGRLHEQF
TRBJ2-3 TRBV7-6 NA ASSLSGAVTDTQY
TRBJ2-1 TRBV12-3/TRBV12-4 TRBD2 ASSGTSGIGEQF
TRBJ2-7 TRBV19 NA ATGKDTYEQY
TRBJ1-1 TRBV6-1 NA ASSASRGQGPF
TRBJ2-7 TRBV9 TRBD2 ASSRLGAGASYEQY
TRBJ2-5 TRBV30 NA AWSVQNQETQY
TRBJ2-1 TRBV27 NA ASSLWEGDNEQF
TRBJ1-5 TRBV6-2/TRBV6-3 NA ASSSRKVVEHNQPQH
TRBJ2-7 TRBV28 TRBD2 ASRRLAGGLEQY
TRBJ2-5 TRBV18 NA ASSPTGRETQY
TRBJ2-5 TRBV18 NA ASSPPRRQKTETQY
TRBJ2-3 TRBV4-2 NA ASSQDPIADTQY
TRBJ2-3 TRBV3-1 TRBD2 ASSQTGLSTDTQY
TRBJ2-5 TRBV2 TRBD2 ASTKGGLGETQY